The T cell receptor (beta chain) under discussion was sequenced for a study of Graves' ophthalmopathy and Graves' hyperthyroidism. In its sample, this clonotype was seen many times. What it binds is unknown. Whole-study results and caveats: The blood repertoire also included most expanded thyroid clonotypes above 0.001 frequency. Built on 13 signatures, a model told ophthalmopathy apart from stable hyperthyroidism with approximately 85% sensitivity and 81.08% specificity.

The authors amplified TCR beta CDR3 regions from RNA transcripts. Second-round multiplex PCR followed a first-round RT-PCR using HTBI primers. TCRdb independently ran MiXCR on the multiplex PCR reads; one entry per CDR3 protein. The table shows around 1,200,000 distinct CDR3 sequences, with less than 45% occurring only once. Other autoimmune diseases, uncontrolled infections, pregnancy and lactation each led to patient exclusion. Per germline, CDR1 SNHLY and CDR2 FYNNEI. The CDR3 is made up of 14 amino acids. V lost 7 bases, J lost 2 bases, and 14 bases lay in between. The clonotype comes from an adult man with Graves' hyperthyroidism. The sample comprised peripheral blood or thyroid tissue (not recorded which). The V gene is TRBV2, the J gene TRBJ1-2, with D perhaps TRBD1 (5 bases). CDR3 in DNA: TGTGCCAGCATTTTGTTGACAGACAACTATGGCTACACCTTC. Translation: CASILLTDNYGYTF.